This T cell receptor (beta chain) was documented in a study of identifying expanded T cells in peripheral blood. Data came from immunoSEQ multiplex PCR; TCRdb stores just in-frame clones and leaves some out. The profile shows about 100,000 clones, 88% of them singletons. The count of this clone is one. The sample comprised blood. The TCR sequence derives from a person aged 18-69 years in good health.

DNA for the CDR3: TGTGCCAGCGCCGGGAGGGGCCCATCCGGGTATGGCTACACCTTC. Its translation: CASAGRGPSGYGYTF. The V call is TRBV5-4, the J call TRBJ1-2; a weak D match, TRBD1 (5 bases). The CDR3 is 15 residues long. Trimming left V 7 bases short and J 5 bases short, with 21 bases between. From germline, CDR1 is SGHNT and CDR2 YYREEE (reference sequence).